Here is one T cell receptor (beta chain) with its context. The antigen is undetermined. V shed 7 bases and J shed 6 bases, with 10 bases lying between them. CDR1 is MNHNY, CDR2 SVGAGI, per germline (reference sequence). This CDR3 spans 11 amino acids. This record comes from a study of OX40 agonist ivuxolimab in advanced cancers. Overall study context: Three individuals attained partial responses, comprising one hepatocellular carcinoma case and two cutaneous melanoma cases.

Generated by immunoSEQ multiplex PCR, the TCRdb table keeps only in-frame clones and is missing some. The sample shows some 62,000 clones, roughly 90% of them seen only once. Study findings and constraints: Doses of 0.1 to 3.0 mg/kg were accompanied by clonal expansion of CD4+ and CD8+ blood T cells by week 6.

The TCR originated in an adult with an advanced solid tumor such as melanoma, head and neck, liver or kidney cancer. The chain links TRBV6-6 to TRBJ2-7, with D perhaps TRBD2 (6 bases). Here the sequenced sample was CD4+ or CD8+ T cells sorted from blood, taken in a trial of the OX40 agonist ivuxolimab. The CDR3: CASTGSLEQYF. CDR3 DNA sequence: TGTGCCAGCACCGGGAGTCTCGAGCAGTACTTC.